This section outlines one TCR beta chain sequence together with its context. Antigen: not known. The CDR3 is made up of 15 amino acids. CDR1 and CDR2 from the germline V gene are DFQATT and SNEGSKA (reference sequence). V lost 6 bases and J lost 7; bases outside the gene matches: 13. The sample originates from a study of T cell repertoires in aging, cancer and after chemotherapy. General study results and limits: In each cancer cohort, median generation probability increased across chemotherapy, suggesting thymic output rebounded. Untreated cancer patients had significantly lower blood TCR diversity than age-matched healthy donors. No conclusions about immunological memory after chemotherapy can be drawn from the repertoire data.

TCR beta rearrangements were amplified from peripheral blood genomic DNA. Rearranged V-D-J TRB sequences were amplified with a mixed TRB-A/B primer pool. TCRdb ran MiXCR on the multiplex PCR reads and lists one entry per CDR3 protein. The sample comprises 500 to 750 distinct CDR3 sequences, around 40% of which are singletons, and under 25% rests with the top ten. The clonotype was recovered from a human donor with a solid tumor. Sample: blood. The chain combines TRBV20-1 with TRBJ1-4; 8 bases are a match to TRBD1. CDR3 sequence: CSATSGTGRVEKLFF. The CDR3 region has the DNA TGCAGTGCAACCTCCGGGACAGGTAGGGTTGAAAAACTGTTTTTT.